These 3 T cell receptor beta chains were all obtained from the same sample, sequenced in a study of CD8+ T cells in alopecia areata. This sample's treatment: oral pan-JAK inhibitor, 5-10 mg twice daily. Reverse transcription of extracted RNA yielded cDNA, which provided the sequencing template. The data were produced by immunoSEQ multiplex PCR, yet TCRdb's version contains in-frame clones alone and is incomplete. The sample has about 170,000 clones, about 54% seen once; the top ten hold roughly 17%. The material was CD4+ T cells sorted from blood, obtained between weeks 55 and 65, from a patient treated with tofacitinib. The receptor source for this set is a human donor with alopecia areata.

This chain connects TRBV28 to TRBJ1-1; D call uncertain. The CDR3 covers 13 residues. Per germline, CDR1 MDHEN and CDR2 SYDVKM. V lost 1 base and J lost 3, with 6 bases in between. The CDR3 sequence is CASSLFGDTEAFF. The DNA for the CDR3 is TGTGCCAGCAGTTTATTTGGGGACACTGAAGCTTTCTTT.

This chain uses TRBV11-2 with TRBJ2-3, with 11 bases identical to TRBD2. The CDR3 runs 17 residues. V lost 0 bases to trimming and J lost 1 base; unmatched junction nucleotides: 3. Germline assignment: CDR1 SGHAT and CDR2 FQNNGV. DNA of the CDR3: TGTGCCAGCAGCTTAGACCCACTAGCGGGGGGCACAGATACGCAGTATTTT. Translating gives CASSLDPLAGGTDTQYF.

The rearrangement links TRBV6-6 to TRBJ1-2, with D perhaps TRBD1 (5 bases). With 5 bases removed from V and 4 bases from J, the gap between germline ends came to 20 bases. CDR1 MNHNY and CDR2 SVGAGI come from the germline V gene (reference sequence). The CDR3 consists of 16 residues. This CDR3 is CASSATRGRTGYGYTF. The DNA of the CDR3 is TGTGCCAGCAGTGCGACCCGGGGACGGACGGGCTATGGCTACACCTTC.